The rows below give T cell receptor beta chains drawn from one sample of a study of blood T cell repertoires in COVID-19. Assay: immunoSEQ multiplex PCR; the TCRdb copy retains only in-frame clones and omits some. The table shows about 80,000 clones, with roughly four fifths occurring only once. Sequenced sample: peripheral blood. The receptors come from a man aged 80 or over with acute or convalescent COVID-19. Both conserved end residues are part of each CDR3. Each record gives: V gene, clone size, J gene, D gene, CDR3 protein, CDR3 DNA. A D gene is named only where the DNA matches it firmly. The size entry is marked missing in some rows and otherwise reads once, few, many or a size class.

V gene: TRBV4-1
clone size: -
J gene: TRBJ1-1
D gene: -
CDR3 protein: CASSLSRGTTVNTEAFF
CDR3 DNA: TGCGCCAGCAGCCTGAGCAGGGGCACGACTGTGAACACTGAAGCTTTCTTT

V gene: TRBV3-1/TRBV3-2
clone size: -
J gene: TRBJ1-3
D gene: -
CDR3 protein: CASSQTGGSSGNTIYF
CDR3 DNA: TGTGCCAGCAGCCAAACCGGAGGGAGCTCTGGAAACACCATATATTTT

V gene: TRBV7-7
clone size: -
J gene: TRBJ1-2
D gene: -
CDR3 protein: CASSLDTVLYGYTF
CDR3 DNA: TGTGCTAGCAGCTTAGACACAGTTCTCTATGGCTACACCTTC

V gene: TRBV24-1
clone size: -
J gene: TRBJ2-3
D gene: -
CDR3 protein: CATSDTGGATDTQYF
CDR3 DNA: TGTGCCACCAGTGATACGGGGGGCGCGACAGATACGCAGTATTTT

V gene: TRBV7-2
clone size: -
J gene: TRBJ2-2
D gene: -
CDR3 protein: CASSLAQVITGELFF
CDR3 DNA: TGTGCCAGCAGCTTAGCACAGGTCATTACCGGGGAGCTGTTTTTT

V gene: TRBV18
clone size: -
J gene: TRBJ1-2
D gene: TRBD1
CDR3 protein: CASFRDSLYGYTF
CDR3 DNA: TGTGCCAGCTTCAGGGACAGTCTCTATGGCTACACCTTC

V gene: TRBV6-1
clone size: -
J gene: TRBJ1-5
D gene: TRBD1
CDR3 protein: CASSEGQGGVQPQHF
CDR3 DNA: TGTGCCAGCAGTGAGGGACAGGGAGGCGTCCAGCCCCAGCATTTT

V gene: TRBV18
clone size: -
J gene: TRBJ2-1
D gene: -
CDR3 protein: CASSPIRPAGGGARNEQFF
CDR3 DNA: TGTGCCAGCTCACCAATTAGACCGGCCGGAGGGGGCGCGAGGAATGAGCAGTTCTTC

V gene: TRBV3-1/TRBV3-2
clone size: -
J gene: TRBJ2-7
D gene: -
CDR3 protein: CASSQAGGYEQYF
CDR3 DNA: TGTGCCAGCAGCCAAGCCGGGGGCTACGAGCAGTACTTC

V gene: TRBV19
clone size: -
J gene: TRBJ1-2
D gene: TRBD1
CDR3 protein: CASRGTGSAHGYTF
CDR3 DNA: TGTGCCAGTAGGGGGACAGGGTCGGCCCATGGCTACACCTTC

V gene: TRBV19
clone size: -
J gene: TRBJ2-3
D gene: TRBD1
CDR3 protein: CASLGDRHLTDTQYF
CDR3 DNA: TGTGCCAGTCTGGGGGACAGGCACCTCACAGATACGCAGTATTTT

V gene: TRBV10-3
clone size: -
J gene: TRBJ1-2
D gene: -
CDR3 protein: CAISADTYGYTF
CDR3 DNA: TGTGCCATCAGTGCGGACACCTATGGCTACACCTTC

V gene: TRBV29-1
clone size: -
J gene: TRBJ1-1
D gene: -
CDR3 protein: CSGEHMNTEAFF
CDR3 DNA: TGCAGCGGGGAGCACATGAACACTGAAGCTTTCTTT

V gene: TRBV19
clone size: few
J gene: TRBJ1-1
D gene: -
CDR3 protein: CASRVRGGYTEAFF
CDR3 DNA: TGTGCCAGTAGAGTCCGGGGGGGGTACACTGAAGCTTTCTTT

V gene: TRBV25-1
clone size: -
J gene: TRBJ1-2
D gene: TRBD1
CDR3 protein: CASSEGGQGDNYGYTF
CDR3 DNA: TGTGCCAGCAGTGAAGGGGGACAGGGCGATAACTATGGCTACACCTTC

V gene: TRBV15
clone size: -
J gene: TRBJ1-2
D gene: TRBD1
CDR3 protein: CATSERTGMTYGYTF
CDR3 DNA: TGTGCCACCAGCGAAAGGACAGGGATGACCTATGGCTACACCTTC

V gene: TRBV6-5
clone size: -
J gene: TRBJ2-7
D gene: -
CDR3 protein: CASSFIRTAWEQYF
CDR3 DNA: TGTGCCAGCAGTTTCATAAGGACAGCTTGGGAGCAGTACTTC

V gene: TRBV3-1/TRBV3-2
clone size: once
J gene: TRBJ2-5
D gene: -
CDR3 protein: CASSQVGETQYF
CDR3 DNA: TGTGCCAGCAGCCAAGTCGGAGAGACCCAGTACTTC

V gene: TRBV27
clone size: -
J gene: TRBJ1-4
D gene: -
CDR3 protein: CASRPIGGGRNEKLFF
CDR3 DNA: TGTGCCAGCAGACCTATCGGCGGCGGTAGAAATGAAAAACTGTTTTTT

V gene: TRBV3-1/TRBV3-2
clone size: -
J gene: TRBJ2-5
D gene: -
CDR3 protein: CASSQEYGGRETQYF
CDR3 DNA: TGTGCCAGCAGCCAAGAGTATGGGGGCCGGGAGACCCAGTACTTC

V gene: TRBV3-1/TRBV3-2
clone size: -
J gene: TRBJ1-4
D gene: TRBD1
CDR3 protein: CASSHGTGGEKLFF
CDR3 DNA: TGTGCCAGCAGCCACGGGACAGGGGGCGAAAAACTGTTTTTT

V gene: TRBV9
clone size: -
J gene: TRBJ1-1
D gene: TRBD1
CDR3 protein: CASSGRPRQGMNTEAFF
CDR3 DNA: TGTGCCAGCAGCGGAAGACCGCGACAGGGAATGAACACTGAAGCTTTCTTT

V gene: TRBV19
clone size: -
J gene: TRBJ2-3
D gene: TRBD2
CDR3 protein: CASSTGLAHLDTQYF
CDR3 DNA: TGTGCCAGTAGTACGGGACTAGCGCATTTAGATACGCAGTATTTT

V gene: TRBV30
clone size: -
J gene: TRBJ1-1
D gene: TRBD1
CDR3 protein: CASQGETEAFF
CDR3 DNA: TGTGCATCACAGGGGGAAACTGAAGCTTTCTTT

V gene: TRBV25-1
clone size: -
J gene: TRBJ1-1
D gene: -
CDR3 protein: CASGEKAFF
CDR3 DNA: TGTGCCAGTGGTGAGAAAGCTTTCTTT